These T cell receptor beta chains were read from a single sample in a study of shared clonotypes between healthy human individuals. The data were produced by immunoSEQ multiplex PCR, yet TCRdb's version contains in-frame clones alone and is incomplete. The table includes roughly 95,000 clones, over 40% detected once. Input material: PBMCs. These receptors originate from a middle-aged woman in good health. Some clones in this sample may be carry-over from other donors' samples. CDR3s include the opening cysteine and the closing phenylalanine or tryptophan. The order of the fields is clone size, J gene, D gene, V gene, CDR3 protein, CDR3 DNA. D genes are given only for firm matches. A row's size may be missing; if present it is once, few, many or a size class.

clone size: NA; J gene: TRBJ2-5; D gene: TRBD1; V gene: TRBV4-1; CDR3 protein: CASSRDRGIQYF; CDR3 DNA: TGCGCCAGCAGCCGCGACAGGGGGATACAGTACTTC
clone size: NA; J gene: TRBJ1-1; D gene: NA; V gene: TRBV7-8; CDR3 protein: CASSFQGFDTEAFF; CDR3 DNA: TGTGCCAGCAGCTTCCAGGGTTTTGACACTGAAGCTTTCTTT
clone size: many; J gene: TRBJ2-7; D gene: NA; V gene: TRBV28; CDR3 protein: CASSLKWGSYEQYF; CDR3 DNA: TGTGCCAGCAGTTTAAAGTGGGGCTCCTACGAGCAGTACTTC
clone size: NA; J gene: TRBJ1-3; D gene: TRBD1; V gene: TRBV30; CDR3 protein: CAWSSGTGHAGNTIYF; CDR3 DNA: TGTGCCTGGAGTTCCGGGACAGGGCATGCTGGAAACACCATATATTTT
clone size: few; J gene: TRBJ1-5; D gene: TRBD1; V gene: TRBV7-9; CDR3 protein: CASSLNRGQPQHF; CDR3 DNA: TGTGCCAGCAGCTTAAACAGGGGTCAGCCCCAGCATTTT
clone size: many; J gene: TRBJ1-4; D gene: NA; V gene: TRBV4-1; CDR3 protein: CASSQGGIPNEKLFF; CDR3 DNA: TGCGCCAGCAGCCAAGGCGGGATTCCTAATGAAAAACTGTTTTTT
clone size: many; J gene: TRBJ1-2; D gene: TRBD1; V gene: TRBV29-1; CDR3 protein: CSVRQGDGYTF; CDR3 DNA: TGCAGCGTTAGGCAGGGGGATGGCTACACCTTC
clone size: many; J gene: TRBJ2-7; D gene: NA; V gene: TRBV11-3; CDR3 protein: CASSREGSSYEQYF; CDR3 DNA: TGTGCCAGCAGTCGCGAGGGCTCATCCTACGAGCAGTACTTC
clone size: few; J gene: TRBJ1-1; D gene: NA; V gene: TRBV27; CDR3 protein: CASRSGTVNTEAFF; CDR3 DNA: TGTGCCAGCAGATCCGGGACGGTGAACACTGAAGCTTTCTTT
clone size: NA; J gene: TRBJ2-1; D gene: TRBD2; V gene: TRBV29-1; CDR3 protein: CSVQGLAGAPGEQFF; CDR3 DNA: TGCAGCGTTCAGGGGCTAGCGGGAGCTCCGGGGGAGCAGTTCTTC
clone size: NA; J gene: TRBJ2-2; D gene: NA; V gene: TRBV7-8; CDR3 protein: CASSLAGTSTTGELFF; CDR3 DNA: TGTGCCAGCAGCCTAGCCGGGACCTCCACCACCGGGGAGCTGTTTTTT
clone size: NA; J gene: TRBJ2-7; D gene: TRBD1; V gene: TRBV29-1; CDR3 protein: CSVGTGYDEQYF; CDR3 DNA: TGCAGCGTGGGGACAGGGTACGACGAGCAGTACTTC
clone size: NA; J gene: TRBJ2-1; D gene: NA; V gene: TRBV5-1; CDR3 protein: CASSLGDGYNEQFF; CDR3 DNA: TGCGCCAGCAGCTTGGGGGACGGTTACAATGAGCAGTTCTTC
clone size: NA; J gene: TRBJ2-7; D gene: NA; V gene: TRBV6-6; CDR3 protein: CASSPPLAASYEQYF; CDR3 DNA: TGTGCCAGCAGCCCACCGTTGGCAGCGTCCTACGAGCAGTACTTC
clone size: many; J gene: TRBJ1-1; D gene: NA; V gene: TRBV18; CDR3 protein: CASSPLGDLNTEAFF; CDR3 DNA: TGTGCCAGCTCACCACTTGGGGATCTGAACACTGAAGCTTTCTTT
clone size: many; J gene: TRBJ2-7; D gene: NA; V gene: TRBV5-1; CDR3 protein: CASSFAAGSGGEQYF; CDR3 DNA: TGCGCCAGCAGCTTCGCGGCGGGCTCTGGCGGGGAGCAGTACTTC
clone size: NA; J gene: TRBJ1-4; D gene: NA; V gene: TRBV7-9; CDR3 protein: CASSLDIRGEKLFF; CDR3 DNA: TGTGCCAGCAGCTTAGATATCAGGGGAGAAAAACTGTTTTTT
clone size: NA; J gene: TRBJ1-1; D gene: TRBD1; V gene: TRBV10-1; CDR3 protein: CASSVNRGTEAFF; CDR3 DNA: TGCGCCAGCAGTGTCAACAGGGGTACTGAAGCTTTCTTT
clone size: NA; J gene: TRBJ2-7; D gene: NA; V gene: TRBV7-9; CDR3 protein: CASSLVGSRIISYEQYF; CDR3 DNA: TGTGCCAGCAGCTTAGTCGGGTCGCGGATAATCTCCTACGAGCAGTACTTC
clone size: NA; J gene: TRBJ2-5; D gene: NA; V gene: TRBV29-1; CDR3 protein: CSVFSHSGETQYF; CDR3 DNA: TGCAGCGTTTTTTCCCATAGCGGCGAGACCCAGTACTTC
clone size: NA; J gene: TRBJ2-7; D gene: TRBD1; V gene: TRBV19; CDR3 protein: CASSRPFRDRVGYEQYF; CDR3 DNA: TGTGCCAGTAGTCGCCCATTCCGGGACAGGGTAGGCTACGAGCAGTACTTC
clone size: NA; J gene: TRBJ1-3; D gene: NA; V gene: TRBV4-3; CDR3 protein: CASSQDLGNTIYF; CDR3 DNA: TGCGCCAGCAGCCAAGATCTCGGAAACACCATATATTTT
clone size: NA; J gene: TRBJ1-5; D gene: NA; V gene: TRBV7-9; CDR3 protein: CARSLAQNQPQHF; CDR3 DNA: TGTGCCAGAAGCTTGGCGCAAAATCAGCCCCAGCATTTT
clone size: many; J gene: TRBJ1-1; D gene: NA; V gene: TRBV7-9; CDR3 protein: CASSLVGGNTEAFF; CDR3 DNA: TGTGCCAGCAGCTTAGTTGGTGGGAACACTGAAGCTTTCTTT
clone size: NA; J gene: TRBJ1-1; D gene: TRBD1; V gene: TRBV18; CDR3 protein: CVSSPRGGTEAFF; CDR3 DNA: TGTGTCAGCTCTCCCAGGGGGGGGACTGAAGCTTTCTTT
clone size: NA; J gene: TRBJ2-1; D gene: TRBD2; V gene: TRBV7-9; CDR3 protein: CASSNGLAAYNEQFF; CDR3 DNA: TGTGCCAGCAGCAACGGACTAGCGGCGTACAATGAGCAGTTCTTC
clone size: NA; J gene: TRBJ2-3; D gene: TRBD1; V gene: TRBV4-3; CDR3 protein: CASSPLRETGGWQLGTDTQYF; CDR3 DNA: TGCGCCAGCAGCCCCCTACGGGAAACAGGGGGCTGGCAACTGGGCACAGATACGCAGTATTTT
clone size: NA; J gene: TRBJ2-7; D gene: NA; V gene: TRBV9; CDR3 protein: CASSVIDGYEQYF; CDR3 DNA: TGTGCCAGCAGCGTGATTGATGGTTACGAGCAGTACTTC
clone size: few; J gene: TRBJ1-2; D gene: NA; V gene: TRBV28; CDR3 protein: CASRPGAGVSGYTF; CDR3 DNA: TGTGCCAGCAGGCCGGGGGCAGGGGTGTCTGGCTACACCTTC
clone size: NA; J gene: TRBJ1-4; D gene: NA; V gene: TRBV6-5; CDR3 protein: CASRKGLGNEKLFF; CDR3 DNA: TGTGCCAGCAGGAAGGGGTTGGGAAATGAAAAACTGTTTTTT
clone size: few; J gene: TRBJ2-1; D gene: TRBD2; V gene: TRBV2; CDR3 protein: CASRLGLDLYNEQFF; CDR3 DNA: TGTGCCAGCAGACTGGGACTAGACCTTTACAATGAGCAGTTCTTC
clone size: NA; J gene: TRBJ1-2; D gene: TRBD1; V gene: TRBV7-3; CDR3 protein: CASSLGGTGYGYTF; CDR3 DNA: TGTGCCAGCAGCTTAGGAGGGACAGGGTATGGCTACACCTTC
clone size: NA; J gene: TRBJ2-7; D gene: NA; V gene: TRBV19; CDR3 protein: CASSTGSNTYEQYF; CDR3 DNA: TGTGCCAGTTCTACAGGGTCTAACACCTACGAGCAGTACTTC
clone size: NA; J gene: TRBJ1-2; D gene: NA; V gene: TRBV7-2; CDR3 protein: CASSLGPDYRGYTF; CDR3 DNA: TGTGCCAGCAGCTTAGGTCCCGACTATCGGGGCTACACCTTC
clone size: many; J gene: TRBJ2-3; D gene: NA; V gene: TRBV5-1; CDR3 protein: CASSPSSRADTQYF; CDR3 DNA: TGCGCCAGCAGCCCCTCTTCGAGGGCAGATACGCAGTATTTT
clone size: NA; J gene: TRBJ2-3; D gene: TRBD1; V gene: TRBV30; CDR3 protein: CAWGRGQGPADTQYF; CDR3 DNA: TGTGCCTGGGGGAGGGGACAGGGGCCCGCAGATACGCAGTATTTT